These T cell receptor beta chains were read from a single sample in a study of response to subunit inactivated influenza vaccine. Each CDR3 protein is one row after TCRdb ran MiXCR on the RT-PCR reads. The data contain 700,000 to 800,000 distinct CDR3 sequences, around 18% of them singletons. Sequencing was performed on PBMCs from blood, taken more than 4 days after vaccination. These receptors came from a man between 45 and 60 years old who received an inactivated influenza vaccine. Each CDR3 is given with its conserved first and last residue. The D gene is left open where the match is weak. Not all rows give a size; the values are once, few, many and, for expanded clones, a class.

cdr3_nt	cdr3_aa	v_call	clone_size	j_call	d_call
TGTGCCACCTCGGGACAGGGCCTCTACAATCAGCCCCAGCATTTT	CATSGQGLYNQPQHF	TRBV6-1	few	TRBJ1-5	TRBD1
TGTGCCAGCAGAGCTTTATATGAGGGACCCCAGGGGGCTCACGAGCAGTACTTC	CASRALYEGPQGAHEQYF	TRBV28	few	TRBJ2-7	TRBD1
TGCAGCGTTGAAGATCCCCTAGCGGGAGTCACAGATACGCAGTATTTT	CSVEDPLAGVTDTQYF	TRBV29-1	many	TRBJ2-3	TRBD2
TGTGCCAGCAGACTAGCGGGGGGCTCCAGCTCCTACGAGCAGTACTTC	CASRLAGGSSSYEQYF	TRBV6-1	NA	TRBJ2-7	TRBD2
TGCAGCGTCCGAGGACAGGGGGTGAATGAGCAGTTCTTC	CSVRGQGVNEQFF	TRBV29-1	few	TRBJ2-1	TRBD1
TGTGCCAGCAGTTTAAAGGGACAGTTCAATGAGCAGTTCTTC	CASSLKGQFNEQFF	TRBV27	NA	TRBJ2-1	TRBD1
TGTGCCAGCAGCCCTGTGGGGAATTCACCCCTCCACTTT	CASSPVGNSPLHF	TRBV5-6	NA	TRBJ1-6	NA
TGTGCCAGCAGTACCGACTCCCCCAAAAACATTCAGTACTTC	CASSTDSPKNIQYF	TRBV6-5	few	TRBJ2-4	NA
TGCGCCAGCAGCCAAATACAGGGTGTGAATGAGCAGTTCTTC	CASSQIQGVNEQFF	TRBV4-3	once	TRBJ2-1	NA
TGTGCCAGCAGGTTGACAGGACGCGACACCGGGGAGCTGTTTTTT	CASRLTGRDTGELFF	TRBV12-3/TRBV12-4	few	TRBJ2-2	NA
TGTGCCAGCAGCTCCGGGAATGCGCAGTATTTT	CASSSGNAQYF	TRBV7-3	NA	TRBJ2-3	NA
TGTGCCACCAGTGATCCGCCGGGAGCCCCAAATGAGCAGTTCTTC	CATSDPPGAPNEQFF	TRBV24-1	NA	TRBJ2-1	NA
TGTGCCAGCAGTCCTTCGGACAGGATCTATGGCTACACCTTC	CASSPSDRIYGYTF	TRBV6-1	few	TRBJ1-2	TRBD1
TGCGCCAGCAGCCTCGGACAGGGGTTTGCTGAAGCTTTCTTT	CASSLGQGFAEAFF	TRBV5-1	NA	TRBJ1-1	TRBD1
TGTGCCAGCAGGAAAAATGGGGAGCAGTACTTC	CASRKNGEQYF	TRBV27	NA	TRBJ2-7	NA
TGCGCCAGCAGCTATTCCCAAACCGCCGAGCAGTACTTC	CASSYSQTAEQYF	TRBV5-1	many	TRBJ2-7	NA
TGTGCCAGCAGCCAAGAGGAGGGCCCAGGGTTCTACGAGCAGTACTTC	CASSQEEGPGFYEQYF	TRBV4-2	many	TRBJ2-7	NA
TGTGCCAGCCGGCGCCCTCCGTTTTCAGGGGAGCTGTTTTTT	CASRRPPFSGELFF	TRBV6-1	NA	TRBJ2-2	NA
TGTGCCAGCAGCTTACTTTCTAGCACAGATACGCAGTATTTT	CASSLLSSTDTQYF	TRBV5-5	NA	TRBJ2-3	NA
TGTGCCAGCAGCTTAGACCCTAGCGGGCTTGACGAGCAGTACTTC	CASSLDPSGLDEQYF	TRBV7-2	few	TRBJ2-7	TRBD2
TGTGCCACCAGCAGAGTGGCTCAGAATGAGCAGTTCTTC	CATSRVAQNEQFF	TRBV15	few	TRBJ2-1	NA
TGTGCCAGCAGCGTAGCTTCTAGCGGGAGGGGCACAGATACGCAGTATTTT	CASSVASSGRGTDTQYF	TRBV9	NA	TRBJ2-3	TRBD2
TGCAGCGCTGGACCCGGGACAAGCACTGAAGCTTTCTTT	CSAGPGTSTEAFF	TRBV29-1	NA	TRBJ1-1	NA
TGTGCCAGCAGCCGGAGAGGGGGGACTAACATTCAGTACTTC	CASSRRGGTNIQYF	TRBV3-1	NA	TRBJ2-4	NA
TGTGCCACCCTGGGGGCAGGGCTCGCGAACACCGGGGAGCTGTTTTTT	CATLGAGLANTGELFF	TRBV11-2	few	TRBJ2-2	NA
TGTGCCAGCAGTGAAGCCGGGGTTGGGGCCGAGCAGTACTTC	CASSEAGVGAEQYF	TRBV6-1	NA	TRBJ2-7	NA
TGCGCCAGCAGCTTGGAGCGGGTCCACAATGAGCAGTTCTTC	CASSLERVHNEQFF	TRBV5-1	NA	TRBJ2-1	NA
TGTGCCAGCTCACCCCCCCTAGCGGCTTCCTACAATGAGCAGTTCTTC	CASSPPLAASYNEQFF	TRBV18	NA	TRBJ2-1	TRBD2
TGTGCCAGCAGCTTTTTTACAGGCTACTCCAGCGGGAGAAGAACCGGGGAGCTGTTTTTT	CASSFFTGYSSGRRTGELFF	TRBV11-2	NA	TRBJ2-2	TRBD2
TGTGCCAGCAGTTTCTCACCGTACAATGAGCAGTTCTTC	CASSFSPYNEQFF	TRBV12-3/TRBV12-4	NA	TRBJ2-1	NA
TGTGCCACCAGCAGAGGCTGGTCCGCAACTAATGAAAAACTGTTTTTT	CATSRGWSATNEKLFF	TRBV15	NA	TRBJ1-4	NA
TGTGCCAGCAGTTTCCGAGGATTAGCGGGGGTTCGAGAGACCCAGTACTTC	CASSFRGLAGVRETQYF	TRBV6-2/TRBV6-3	NA	TRBJ2-5	TRBD2
TGTGCCAGCGCGGTCGTAGGGTTTGGGGAGCAGTTCTTC	CASAVVGFGEQFF	TRBV12-3/TRBV12-4	many	TRBJ2-1	NA
TGTGCCAGCAGCCCCCCGGACAGGGAGAACCTGAGGAATGAAAAACTGTTTTTT	CASSPPDRENLRNEKLFF	TRBV4-2	NA	TRBJ1-4	TRBD1
TGTGCCAGCAGGGGTACTAGCGGGAGAGAGACCCAGTACTTC	CASRGTSGRETQYF	TRBV2	few	TRBJ2-5	TRBD2
TGCGCCAGCAGCCAAGGTTTGTCGTCGCAATCTCACTACGAGCAGTACTTC	CASSQGLSSQSHYEQYF	TRBV4-3	NA	TRBJ2-7	NA
TGCGCCAGCAGCCCCCCGGACAGGGGGCCAGGCGAGCAGTACTTC	CASSPPDRGPGEQYF	TRBV5-1	few	TRBJ2-7	TRBD1
TGTGCCACCAGCAGAGATCTAGGCGAGTATGAGACCCAGTACTTC	CATSRDLGEYETQYF	TRBV15	few	TRBJ2-5	NA
TGTGCCAGCAGCCAAGAACTAGCAGCCGAGCAGTACTTC	CASSQELAAEQYF	TRBV4-2	NA	TRBJ2-7	NA
TGTGCCAGCAGCTCCCGCGAACTAGCGGGGGAGTTATTAGGGCAGTACTTC	CASSSRELAGELLGQYF	TRBV12-3/TRBV12-4	few	TRBJ2-7	TRBD2
TGTGCCAGCAGCACCGGACAGGCGATCCAAGAGACCCAGTACTTC	CASSTGQAIQETQYF	TRBV6-1	NA	TRBJ2-5	TRBD1
TGCAGTGCTAGTGGTTTGGGGACTAGCCTCACAGATACGCAGTATTTT	CSASGLGTSLTDTQYF	TRBV20-1	few	TRBJ2-3	TRBD2
TGCAGTGCTACGGTCGGTGGGGAAGAGACCCAGTACTTC	CSATVGGEETQYF	TRBV20-1	NA	TRBJ2-5	NA
TGTGCCAGCTATAAGGACAGCCTTGACAATGAGCAGTTCTTC	CASYKDSLDNEQFF	TRBV12-3/TRBV12-4	NA	TRBJ2-1	NA
TGTGCCAGCTCACCAGTACTAGCGGGAGGCCCCCTAACTGGTGAGCAGTTCTTC	CASSPVLAGGPLTGEQFF	TRBV18	NA	TRBJ2-1	TRBD2
TGTGCCAGCAGTTCGGCTCGCGGGGATTACAATGAGCAGTTCTTC	CASSSARGDYNEQFF	TRBV12-3/TRBV12-4	NA	TRBJ2-1	NA
TGCAGCGCCGCGGGGAACACAGATACGCAGTATTTT	CSAAGNTDTQYF	TRBV29-1	few	TRBJ2-3	NA
TGTGCCAGCAGTTCCAGACAGGGGCAATCAGCGCCCTTAGATACGCAGTATTTT	CASSSRQGQSAPLDTQYF	TRBV6-2/TRBV6-3	few	TRBJ2-3	TRBD1